Below are 27 T cell receptor beta chains sequenced from a single sample in a study of T cell responses to AZD1222 COVID-19 vaccine. Using immunoSEQ multiplex PCR, the repertoire was profiled, and TCRdb retains in-frame clones only, with some absent. The sample carries under 150,000 clones, 92% recorded once. Sequencing used peripheral blood, obtained 28 days after the second AZD1222 dose. The receptors were sampled from an adult who received the AZD1222 COVID-19 vaccine.

The V and J genes are TRBV19 and TRBJ1-3; D is unclear. The V end lost 3 bases, the J end lost 3 bases, and 15 bases lay between the germline ends. Germline CDR1 LNHDA, CDR2 SQIVND (reference sequence). The CDR3 contains 16 residues. This CDR3 reads CASSIPREGRGNTIYF. CDR3 DNA sequence: TGTGCCAGTAGTATCCCTCGGGAAGGACGTGGAAACACCATATATTTT.

This clone was detected only once. The chain is built from TRBV12-3 or TRBV12-4 and TRBJ1-2; no definite D call. V dropped 3 bases and J dropped 4 bases, with 9 bases sitting between them. The length of the CDR3 is 13 residues. The CDR3 reads CASSFRAPYGYTF. The DNA for the CDR3 is TGTGCCAGCAGTTTCAGAGCTCCCTATGGCTACACCTTC.

The chain uses TRBV2 and TRBJ2-1, with D unclear. V lost 1 base and J 7 bases, leaving 8 bases between the germline ends. Per germline, CDR1 SNHLY and CDR2 FYNNEI. CDR3 length: 13 residues. The CDR3 loop is CASSEDLGNEQFF. For the CDR3, the DNA is TGTGCCAGCAGTGAAGACCTCGGGAATGAGCAGTTCTTC.

The rearrangement joins TRBV5-4 to TRBJ1-1; no reliable D call. V shed 0 bases and J shed 2 bases, with 11 bases lying between them. Germline CDR1 SGHNT, CDR2 YYREEE (reference sequence). The length of the CDR3 is 15 residues. CDR3 in DNA: TGTGCCAGCAGCTTGGCCTATTCAGGTAACACTGAAGCTTTCTTT. As protein: CASSLAYSGNTEAFF. The full variable domain, with the rest looked up from reference TRBV5-4 and TRBJ1-1, is ETGVTQSPTHLIKTRGQQVTLRCSSQSGHNTVSWYQQALGQGPQFIFQYYREEENGRGNFPPRFSGLQFPNYSSELNVNALELDDSALYLCASSLAYSGNTEAFFGQGTRLTVV.

The V and J genes are TRBV28 and TRBJ1-5; D uncertain. Germline V lookup: CDR1 MDHEN, CDR2 SYDVKM. The V end lost 3 bases, the J end lost 6 bases, and 15 bases lay between the germline ends. The CDR3 totals 15 residues. The CDR3 sequence: CASSLRGGIGQPQHF. DNA for the CDR3: TGTGCCAGCAGTTTGAGAGGAGGTATAGGTCAGCCCCAGCATTTT.

This clone was recorded once. This sequence joins TRBV11-3 and TRBJ1-5; D gene uncertain. This CDR3 spans 14 amino acids. The germline V and J ends were trimmed by 5 bases and 4 bases, with 12 bases remaining between them. Germline values: CDR1 SGHNT, CDR2 YENEEA. CDR3 region: CASSRTAPNQPQHF. In DNA form, the CDR3 reads TGTGCCAGCAGCCGGACTGCACCTAATCAGCCCCAGCATTTT.

The chain combines TRBV28 with TRBJ1-3; D is ambiguous. There are 13 residues in the CDR3. V was clipped by 5 bases and J by 7 bases, with 12 bases between them. Germline V gene sequence: CDR1 MDHEN, CDR2 SYDVKM. The CDR3 loop reads CASSTPGRNTIYF. CDR3 coding DNA: TGTGCCAGCAGTACCCCGGGTCGCAACACCATATATTTT.

This rearrangement joins TRBV4-2 to TRBJ1-5; D remains unclear. The CDR3 loop spans 18 amino acids. CDR1 is LGHNA and CDR2 is YNFKEQ in the germline V gene. Trimming left V 0 bases short and J 3 bases short, with 18 bases between. CDR3 nucleotides: TGTGCCAGCAGCCAAGAAGTATCGCGACATCATTTCAATCAGCCCCAGCATTTT. Protein sequence: CASSQEVSRHHFNQPQHF.

The rearrangement joins TRBV6-6 to TRBJ2-1, with D possibly TRBD1 on 7 matching bases. The CDR3 has 14 amino acids. Looked up from germline, CDR1 is MNHNY and CDR2 is SVGAGI (reference sequence). Trimming left V 6 bases short and J 5 bases short, with 14 bases between. The CDR3 here is CASSSTGRNNEQFF. In DNA form, the CDR3 reads TGTGCCAGCAGCTCGACAGGGAGGAACAATGAGCAGTTCTTC.

The chain uses TRBV9 and TRBJ2-3; no reliable D call. The CDR3 has 14 residues. From germline, CDR1 is SGDLS and CDR2 YYNGEE. V lost 3 bases and J 0 bases, leaving 8 bases between the germline ends. CDR3 sequence (DNA): TGTGCCAGCAGCGCGAAACAGAGCACAGATACGCAGTATTTT. Encoded protein: CASSAKQSTDTQYF.

This sequence joins TRBV7-3 and TRBJ2-5; TRBD2 matches 8 bases. CDR1 SGHTA and CDR2 FQGTGA come from the germline V gene. J gave up 5 bases and V 1 base, and 24 bases lay outside the gene matches. This CDR3 has 21 residues. CDR3 region: CASSLNGGASGAGASCETQYF. Here the CDR3 DNA reads TGTGCCAGCAGCTTAAACGGCGGGGCGAGCGGAGCGGGAGCCTCTTGTGAGACCCAGTACTTC.

The genes are TRBV29-1 and TRBJ1-2, with unresolved D. This CDR3 comprises 13 residues. CDR1 and CDR2 (germline): SQVTM, ANQGSEA. Trimming stripped 5 bases from V and 7 bases from J, with 17 bases between. The CDR3 nucleotides read TGCAGCGTTTTGAATTTCGCAGGCTCTGGCTACACCTTC. Translated, it gives CSVLNFAGSGYTF.

The gene calls are TRBV7-2 and TRBJ1-2; no clear D. CDR3 size: 17 residues. From germline, CDR1 is SGHTA and CDR2 FQGNSA. Trimming shortened V by 5 bases and J by 1 base, and 20 bases separated the two germline ends. The CDR3 protein is CASSPQSSGELNYGYTF. The DNA for the CDR3 is TGTGCCAGCAGCCCCCAATCAAGTGGAGAGCTTAACTATGGCTACACCTTC.

The gene calls are TRBV5-6 and TRBJ2-7, with 14 bases that match TRBD2. With V trimmed by 4 bases and J by 2 bases, 14 bases remained unmatched. Germline CDR1 and CDR2: SGHDT and YYEEEE. The CDR3 is made up of 19 amino acids. The CDR3 loop is CASSVGLAGGKGFPYEQYF. CDR3 sequence (DNA): TGTGCCAGCAGCGTAGGACTAGCGGGAGGAAAGGGCTTCCCCTACGAGCAGTACTTC.

This clone is a singleton in its sample. CDR3 loop: CASRATGGGTGELFF. CDR3 in DNA: TGTGCCAGCAGGGCGACAGGGGGCGGGACCGGGGAGCTGTTTTTT. The rearrangement joins TRBV28 to TRBJ2-2; 10 bases agree with TRBD1. V was pared by 6 bases and J by 5 bases, with 6 bases of the junction left unmatched. Germline assignment: CDR1 MDHEN and CDR2 SYDVKM. The CDR3 contains 15 residues.

V is TRBV7-9 and J is TRBJ2-1; 11 bases map to TRBD1. Germline V gene sequence: CDR1 SEHNR, CDR2 FQNEAQ (reference sequence). J lost 9 bases, V lost 1 base, and 11 bases had no gene match. CDR3 length: 17 amino acids. The CDR3 reads CASSLGPGQGGSSEQFF. The CDR3 DNA follows: TGTGCCAGCAGCTTAGGCCCGGGACAGGGGGGATCAAGTGAGCAGTTCTTC.

The chain links TRBV23-1 to TRBJ1-1, with no clear D. TRBV23-1 is an open reading frame, and its role is uncertain. The CDR3 extends over 15 amino acids. V lost 6 bases and J lost 0, with 14 bases in between. The CDR3 spells CASRYGAVMNTEAFF. CDR3 nucleotide sequence: TGCGCCAGCAGATACGGCGCAGTCATGAACACTGAAGCTTTCTTT.

The V gene is TRBV11-3, the J gene TRBJ2-1; D might be TRBD1 (6 bases). V was shortened by 5 bases and J by 0 bases, with 11 bases between the two germline ends. Germline CDR1 and CDR2: SGHNT and YENEEA. The CDR3 has 15 residues. The CDR3 nucleotides are TGTGCCAGCAGCCTACAGGGAAGCTCCTACAATGAGCAGTTCTTC. Its translation is CASSLQGSSYNEQFF.

The V call is TRBV30, the J call TRBJ1-4; weak D call: TRBD1 (5 bases). Germline values: CDR1 GTSNPN, CDR2 SVGIG (reference sequence). This CDR3 contains 14 residues. The V end lost 0 bases, the J end lost 6 bases, and 11 bases lay between the germline ends. CDR3 sequence (DNA): TGTGCCTGGAGTGTCGGGGGTGTGGATGAAAAACTGTTTTTT. This codes for CAWSVGGVDEKLFF.

The V and J genes are TRBV9 and TRBJ2-7; 8 bases map to TRBD2. This CDR3 is 15 amino acids long. V trimming: 3 bases; J trimming: 2 bases; junction bases outside the gene matches: 7. Germline V gene sequence: CDR1 SGDLS, CDR2 YYNGEE. CDR3 loop: CASSASPTSAYEQYF. In DNA, the CDR3 is TGTGCCAGCAGCGCCTCTCCGACTAGCGCCTACGAGCAGTACTTC.

The chain joins TRBV19 to TRBJ1-5; a weak D match, TRBD1 (5 bases). V was cut by 7 bases and J by 1 base, with 14 bases left in between. The CDR3 runs 15 residues. CDR1 LNHDA and CDR2 SQIVND come from the germline V gene (reference sequence). CDR3 sequence: CASTLIGGSNQPQHF. Here the CDR3 DNA reads TGTGCCAGTACCCTAATCGGGGGAAGCAATCAGCCCCAGCATTTT.

This rearrangement joins TRBV19 to TRBJ1-6, with 7 bases that match TRBD1. J gave up 5 bases and V 4 bases, and 5 bases lay outside the gene matches. CDR3 length: 15 residues. In germline, CDR1 is LNHDA, CDR2 SQIVND (reference sequence). DNA of the CDR3: TGTGCCAGTAGTACAGGGGGACTCGATAATTCACCCCTCCACTTT. Residues: CASSTGGLDNSPLHF.

The chain joins TRBV30 to TRBJ2-1; perhaps TRBD2 as D (6 bases). V gave up 2 bases and J gave up 0 bases, with 14 bases separating them. CDR3 length: 16 residues. Per the germline V gene, CDR1 is GTSNPN and CDR2 is SVGIG (reference sequence). As DNA, the CDR3 is TGTGCCTGGAGTCCCGGGACTGGTAGCTCCTACAATGAGCAGTTCTTC. The encoded protein is CAWSPGTGSSYNEQFF. The full variable domain, rest sourced from reference TRBV30 and TRBJ2-1, is SQTIHQWPATLVQPVGSPLSLECTVEGTSNPNLYWYRQAAGRGLQLLFYSVGIGQISSEVPQNLSASRPQDRQFILSSKKLLLSDSGFYLCAWSPGTGSSYNEQFFGPGTRLTVL.

The chain couples TRBV27 to TRBJ2-7; D ambiguous. Germline V gene lookup returns CDR1 MNHEY and CDR2 SMNVEV (reference sequence). This CDR3 is built from 14 residues. V lost 6 bases and J lost 0, with 12 bases in between. CDR3 nucleotides: TGTGCCAGCAGCCCACGGGCAGACTCCTACGAGCAGTACTTC. Protein: CASSPRADSYEQYF.

The chain joins TRBV28 to TRBJ2-7, with 11 bases aligning to TRBD2. V lost 2 bases, J lost 3 bases, and 3 bases stayed unmatched. Germline V gene sequence: CDR1 MDHEN, CDR2 SYDVKM. The CDR3 has 15 residues. CDR3 sequence reads: CASSLRLAGSYEQYF. The CDR3 DNA follows: TGTGCCAGCAGTTTAAGACTAGCGGGAAGCTACGAGCAGTACTTC.

This clone was picked up one time. The rearrangement uses TRBV4-2 and TRBJ1-4; a possible D gene is TRBD1 (5 bases). From germline, CDR1 is LGHNA and CDR2 YNFKEQ. V was shortened by 0 bases and J by 6 bases, with 11 bases between the two germline ends. CDR3 length equals 15 residues. CDR3 DNA sequence: TGTGCCAGCAGCCAAGACGGGACCGCGGATGAAAAACTGTTTTTT. It yields the protein CASSQDGTADEKLFF.

The chain links TRBV9 to TRBJ1-3; D not resolved. This CDR3 contains 15 residues. The V gene lost 0 bases and the J gene lost 5 bases, with 12 bases spanning the gap. Germline values: CDR1 SGDLS, CDR2 YYNGEE. CDR3 DNA: TGTGCCAGCAGCGTAGGGGCCCCTCTCAGAAACACCATATATTTT. Translating it yields CASSVGAPLRNTIYF.